This T cell receptor beta chain originates from a study of blood T cell repertoires in COVID-19. Study background: The United States, Italy and Spain supplied acute and convalescent COVID-19 samples. T cells, B-cell-depleted T cells, or PBMCs supplied cDNA or gDNA.

In the original analysis: Reference gene primer amplification gave nucleated cell count estimates. Data came from immunoSEQ multiplex PCR; TCRdb stores just in-frame clones and leaves some out. Clonal size and the V and J genes are those of that table, whereas D and trimming came from the DNA. The sample has roughly 43,000 clones, around 85% seen once. The V and J ends lost 3 bases and 4 bases, in that order; junction bases with no gene match: 3. From germline, CDR1 is SGHDT and CDR2 YYEEEE. The length of the CDR3 is 15 residues. Material: peripheral blood. The chain has TRBV5-6 and TRBJ2-5; 13 positions agree with TRBD2. This receptor was obtained from a human donor in a cohort sampled during active COVID-19. The donor label of this sample is uncertain. CDR3 in DNA: TGTGCCAGCAGCTGGGGACTAGCGGGGCTAGAGACCCAGTACTTC. Encoded protein: CASSWGLAGLETQYF.